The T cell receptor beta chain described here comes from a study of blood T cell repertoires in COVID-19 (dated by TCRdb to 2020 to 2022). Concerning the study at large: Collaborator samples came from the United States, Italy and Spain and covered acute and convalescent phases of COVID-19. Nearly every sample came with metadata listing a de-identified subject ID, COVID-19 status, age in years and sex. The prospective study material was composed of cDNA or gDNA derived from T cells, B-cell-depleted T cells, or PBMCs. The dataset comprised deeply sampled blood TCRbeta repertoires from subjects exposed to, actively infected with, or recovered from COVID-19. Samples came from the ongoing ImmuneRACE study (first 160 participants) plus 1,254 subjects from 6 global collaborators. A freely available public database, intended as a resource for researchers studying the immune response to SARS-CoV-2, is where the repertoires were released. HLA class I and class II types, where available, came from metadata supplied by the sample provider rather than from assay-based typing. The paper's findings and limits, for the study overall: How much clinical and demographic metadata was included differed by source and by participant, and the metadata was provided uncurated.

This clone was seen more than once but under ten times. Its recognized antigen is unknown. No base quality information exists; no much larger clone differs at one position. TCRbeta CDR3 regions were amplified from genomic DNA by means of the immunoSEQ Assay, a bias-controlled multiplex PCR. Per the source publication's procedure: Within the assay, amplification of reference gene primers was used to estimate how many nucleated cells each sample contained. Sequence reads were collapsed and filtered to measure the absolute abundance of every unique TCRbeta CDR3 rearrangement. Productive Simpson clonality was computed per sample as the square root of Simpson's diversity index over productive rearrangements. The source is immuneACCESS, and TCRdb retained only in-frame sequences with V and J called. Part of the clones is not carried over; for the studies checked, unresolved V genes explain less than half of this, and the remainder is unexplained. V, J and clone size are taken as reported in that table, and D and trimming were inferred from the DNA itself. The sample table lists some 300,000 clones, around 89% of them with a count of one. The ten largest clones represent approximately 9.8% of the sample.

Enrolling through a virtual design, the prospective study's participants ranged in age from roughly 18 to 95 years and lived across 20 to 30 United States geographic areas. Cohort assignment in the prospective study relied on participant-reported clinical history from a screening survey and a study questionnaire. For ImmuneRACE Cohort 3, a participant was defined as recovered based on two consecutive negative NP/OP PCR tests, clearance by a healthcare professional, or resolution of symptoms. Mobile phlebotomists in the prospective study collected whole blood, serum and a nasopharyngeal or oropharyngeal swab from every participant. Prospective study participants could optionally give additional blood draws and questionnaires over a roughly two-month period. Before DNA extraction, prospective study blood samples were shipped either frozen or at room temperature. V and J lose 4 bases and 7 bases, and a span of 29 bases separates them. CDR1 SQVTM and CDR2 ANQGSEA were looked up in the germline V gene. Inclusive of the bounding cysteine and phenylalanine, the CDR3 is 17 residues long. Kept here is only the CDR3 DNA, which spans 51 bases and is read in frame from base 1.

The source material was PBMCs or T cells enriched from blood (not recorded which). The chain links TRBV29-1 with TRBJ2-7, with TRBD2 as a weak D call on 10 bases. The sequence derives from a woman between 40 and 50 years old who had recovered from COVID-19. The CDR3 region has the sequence CSVGQQGASGGPREQYF. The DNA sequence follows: TGCAGCGTTGGGCAACAGGGGGCTAGCGGGGGCCCGAGAGAGCAGTACTTC.